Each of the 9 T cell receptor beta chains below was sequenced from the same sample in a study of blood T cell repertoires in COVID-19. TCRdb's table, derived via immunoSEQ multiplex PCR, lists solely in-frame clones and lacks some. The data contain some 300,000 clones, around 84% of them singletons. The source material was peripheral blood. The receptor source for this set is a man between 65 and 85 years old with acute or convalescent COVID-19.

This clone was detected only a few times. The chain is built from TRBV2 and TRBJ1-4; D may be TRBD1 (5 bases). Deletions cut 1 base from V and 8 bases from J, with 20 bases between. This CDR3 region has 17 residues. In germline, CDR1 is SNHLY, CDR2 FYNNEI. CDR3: CASSEVLTVDKGEKLFF. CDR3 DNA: TGTGCCAGCAGTGAAGTCTTGACAGTGGATAAGGGGGAAAAACTGTTTTTT. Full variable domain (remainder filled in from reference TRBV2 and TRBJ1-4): EPEVTQTPSHQVTQMGQEVILRCVPISNHLYFYWYRQILGQKVEFLVSFYNNEISEKSEIFDDQFSVERPDGSNFTLKIRSTKLEDSAMYFCASSEVLTVDKGEKLFFGSGTQLSVL.

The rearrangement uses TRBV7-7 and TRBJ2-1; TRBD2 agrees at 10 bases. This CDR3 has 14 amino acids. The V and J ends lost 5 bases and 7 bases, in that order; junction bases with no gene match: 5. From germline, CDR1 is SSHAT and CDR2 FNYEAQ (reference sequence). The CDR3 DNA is TGTGCCAGCAGCGAAAGCGGGGGGGCAAATGAGCAGTTCTTC. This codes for CASSESGGANEQFF.

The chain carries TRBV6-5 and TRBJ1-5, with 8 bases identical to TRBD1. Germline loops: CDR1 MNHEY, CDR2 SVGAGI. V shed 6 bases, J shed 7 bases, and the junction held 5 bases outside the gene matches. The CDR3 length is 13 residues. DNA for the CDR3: TGTGCCAGCAGGGCAGGGGGCGAACAGCCCCAGCATTTT. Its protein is CASRAGGEQPQHF.

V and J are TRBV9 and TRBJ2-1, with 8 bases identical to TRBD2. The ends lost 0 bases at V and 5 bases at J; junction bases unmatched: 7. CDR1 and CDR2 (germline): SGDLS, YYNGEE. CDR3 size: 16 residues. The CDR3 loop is CASSVVPGGPHNEQFF. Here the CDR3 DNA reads TGTGCCAGCAGCGTAGTCCCGGGAGGGCCACACAATGAGCAGTTCTTC. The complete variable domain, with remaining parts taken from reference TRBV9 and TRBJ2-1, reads DSGVTQTPKHLITATGQRVTLRCSPRSGDLSVYWYQQSLDQGLQFLIQYYNGEERAKGNILERFSAQQFPDLHSELNLSSLELGDSALYFCASSVVPGGPHNEQFFGPGTRLTVL.

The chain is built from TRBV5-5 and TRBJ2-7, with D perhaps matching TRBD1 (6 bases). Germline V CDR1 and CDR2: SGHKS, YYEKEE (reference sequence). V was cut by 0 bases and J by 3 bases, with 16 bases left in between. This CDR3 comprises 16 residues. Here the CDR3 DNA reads TGTGCCAGCAGCTTGGATCAGGGGCCCAGTGTCTACGAGCAGTACTTC. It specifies CASSLDQGPSVYEQYF.

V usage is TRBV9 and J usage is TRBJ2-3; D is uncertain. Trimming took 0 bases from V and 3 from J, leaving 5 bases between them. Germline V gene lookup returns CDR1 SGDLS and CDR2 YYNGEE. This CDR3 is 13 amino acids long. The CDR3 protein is CASSVEPTDTQYF. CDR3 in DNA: TGTGCCAGCAGCGTAGAGCCGACAGATACGCAGTATTTT.

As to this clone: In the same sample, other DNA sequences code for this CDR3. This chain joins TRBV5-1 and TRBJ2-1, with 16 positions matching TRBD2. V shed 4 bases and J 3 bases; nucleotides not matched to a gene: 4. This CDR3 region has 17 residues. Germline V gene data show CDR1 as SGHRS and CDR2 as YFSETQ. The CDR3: CASSLGTSGRVYNEQFF. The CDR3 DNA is TGCGCCAGCAGCCTAGGGACTAGCGGGAGGGTCTACAATGAGCAGTTCTTC.

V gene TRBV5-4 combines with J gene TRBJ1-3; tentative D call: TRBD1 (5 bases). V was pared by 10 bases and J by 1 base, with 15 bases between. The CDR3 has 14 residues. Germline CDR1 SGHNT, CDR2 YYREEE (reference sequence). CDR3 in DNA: TGTGCCGGAACCTGGGGGGGTTCTGGAAACACCATATATTTT. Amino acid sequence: CAGTWGGSGNTIYF.

DNA of the CDR3: TGTGCCAGCAGCCCCCAGGAAAGACAGGCCAGTGAGCAGTACTTC. This encodes CASSPQERQASEQYF. This rearrangement joins TRBV9 to TRBJ2-7, with D maybe TRBD1 (6 bases). The germline gives CDR1 SGDLS, CDR2 YYNGEE. Trimming cost V 4 bases and J 7 bases, with 21 bases left between them. The CDR3 consists of 15 residues.